This is a list of T cell receptor beta chains from one sample in a study of blood T cell repertoires in COVID-19. Profiled with immunoSEQ multiplex PCR; TCRdb holds only in-frame clones, not every one. The sample shows about 92,000 clones, 70% to 85% of them seen only once. Sample: peripheral blood. The receptor source for this set is a woman aged 60-75 years in a cohort sampled during active or convalescent COVID-19. The CDR3 runs from the conserved cysteine through the conserved F or W. A D gene is named only where the DNA matches it firmly. Rows give clone size only sometimes, using once, few, many, or a class for an expanded clone.

D gene	J gene	clone size	V gene	CDR3 DNA	CDR3 protein
NA	TRBJ1-5	NA	TRBV2	TGTGCCAGCAGTGAAGACACCAATCAGCCCCAGCATTTT	CASSEDTNQPQHF
NA	TRBJ1-5	NA	TRBV12-3/TRBV12-4	TGTGCCAGCAGACAGGGTACGCGACAGCCCCAGCATTTT	CASRQGTRQPQHF
NA	TRBJ1-1	NA	TRBV29-1	TGCAGCGTCGAGCCCCAAGGGGTTGGCACTGAAGCTTTCTTT	CSVEPQGVGTEAFF
NA	TRBJ1-5	NA	TRBV2	TGTGCCAGCAAGGGGACTAGGCAGCCCCAGCATTTT	CASKGTRQPQHF
NA	TRBJ2-5	NA	TRBV7-2	TGTGCCAGCAGCGAACTAGTCGAGACCCAGTACTTC	CASSELVETQYF
TRBD1	TRBJ2-7	NA	TRBV6-5	TGTGCCAGCAGTTACTCTGCAGGGGGCTACGAGCAGTACTTC	CASSYSAGGYEQYF
TRBD1	TRBJ1-1	few	TRBV6-1	TGTGCCAGCAGGGAATACAGGGGGAGAATGAACACTGAAGCTTTCTTT	CASREYRGRMNTEAFF
TRBD1	TRBJ2-3	NA	TRBV19	TGTGCCAGTAGGGATCCGGGACAGGGGGACCCAGATACGCAGTATTTT	CASRDPGQGDPDTQYF
TRBD1	TRBJ1-1	once	TRBV5-1	TGCGCCACCAAGGGACAGGGGACCACTGAAGCTTTCTTT	CATKGQGTTEAFF
NA	TRBJ1-3	few	TRBV6-6	TGTGCCAGCAGCCCCAGTATCCAAGGAAACACCATATATTTT	CASSPSIQGNTIYF
NA	TRBJ2-3	many	TRBV6-2/TRBV6-3	TGTGCCAGCAGTTACGTTGCCCCAGACACAGATACGCAGTATTTT	CASSYVAPDTDTQYF
TRBD1	TRBJ1-6	NA	TRBV5-1	TGCGCCAGCAGCTCCACCGGGACAGGGAAGTCACCCCTCCACTTT	CASSSTGTGKSPLHF
NA	TRBJ2-5	NA	TRBV3-1/TRBV3-2	TGTGCCAGCCGCGCAAGCGGGCGGACGGGAGAGACCCAGTACTTC	CASRASGRTGETQYF
NA	TRBJ2-7	NA	TRBV3-1/TRBV3-2	TGTGCCAGCAGCCAAGGAGGGACAAGCCCCTACGAGCAGTACTTC	CASSQGGTSPYEQYF
NA	TRBJ1-2	once	TRBV19	TGTGCCAGTAGTATAGATCCCCACAGCCATGGCTACACCTTC	CASSIDPHSHGYTF
NA	TRBJ1-2	NA	TRBV9	TGTGCCAGCAGCGTAGGTCTCAGTCAACCCCTCTATGGCTACACCTTC	CASSVGLSQPLYGYTF
TRBD2	TRBJ2-7	few	TRBV5-1	TGCGCCAACCTGCCCCAGCGGGGGGTCGGGAGGGAGCAGTACTTC	CANLPQRGVGREQYF
TRBD1	TRBJ2-1	NA	TRBV29-1	TGCAGCGTCGGAGGAACAGGGGGCCGAACCTTCAATGAGCAGTTCTTC	CSVGGTGGRTFNEQFF
TRBD1	TRBJ2-3	NA	TRBV5-1	TGCGCCAGCAGCATAGGGACAGCCACAGATACGCAGTATTTT	CASSIGTATDTQYF
TRBD1	TRBJ1-1	NA	TRBV18	TGTGCCAGCTCAACAGCCGGGACAGGACGTGCTGAAGCTTTCTTT	CASSTAGTGRAEAFF
TRBD1	TRBJ2-7	NA	TRBV7-9	TGTGCCAGCAGCTTGACAGGGACGGGATTATACGAGCAGTACTTC	CASSLTGTGLYEQYF
NA	TRBJ2-3	NA	TRBV5-4	TGTGCCAGCAGCGGGGCCAGCACAGATACGCAGTATTTT	CASSGASTDTQYF
TRBD2	TRBJ2-1	few	TRBV10-1	TGCGCCAGCAGTGAGTCTTCTAGCGGGGGGAAAAATGAGCAGTTCTTC	CASSESSSGGKNEQFF
NA	TRBJ2-1	once	TRBV5-1	TGCGCCAGCAGCTTGGCCGCCGGGGAGCGTGAGCAGTTCTTC	CASSLAAGEREQFF
TRBD2	TRBJ2-3	NA	TRBV7-9	TGTGCCAGCAGCTACCGACAAGCGGGGGGCCGATCTAGCACAGATACGCAGTATTTT	CASSYRQAGGRSSTDTQYF
TRBD2	TRBJ2-1	NA	TRBV5-1	TGCGCCAGCAGGCAGGATCTAGCGGAGTACAATGAGCAGTTCTTC	CASRQDLAEYNEQFF
TRBD1	TRBJ1-2	NA	TRBV6-1	TGTGCCAGCAGTGACCCGGGACAGGGGACATCGGACTATGGCTACACCTTC	CASSDPGQGTSDYGYTF
NA	TRBJ1-4	NA	TRBV4-3	TGCGCCAGCAGCCACTCCTACCGAGCAACTAATGAAAAACTGTTTTTT	CASSHSYRATNEKLFF
TRBD2	TRBJ2-5	NA	TRBV19	TGTGCCAGTAGCACTAGCGGGGGGGCCTCCCAAGAGACCCAGTACTTC	CASSTSGGASQETQYF
TRBD1	TRBJ1-1	NA	TRBV11-1	TGTGCCAGCAGCTACAGGGGGCCTGTCTCTGAAGCTTTCTTT	CASSYRGPVSEAFF
TRBD1	TRBJ1-3	NA	TRBV7-9	TGTGCCAGCAGCAGACAGGGGCTCTCTGGAAACACCATATATTTT	CASSRQGLSGNTIYF
NA	TRBJ1-1	NA	TRBV5-6	TGTGCCAGCAGCTTGTCCGTTGGTGGCGGGTTCACTGAAGCTTTCTTT	CASSLSVGGGFTEAFF
TRBD1	TRBJ1-6	few	TRBV6-5	TGTGCCAGCAGTTCCCGGACAGGGCTTAATTCACCCCTCCACTTT	CASSSRTGLNSPLHF
NA	TRBJ2-5	NA	TRBV6-6	TGTGCCAGCAGGCCGGGAGCAGTGGAGACCCAGTACTTC	CASRPGAVETQYF
NA	TRBJ1-5	once	TRBV28	TGTGCCAGCAGTTCGCCTGGGGGGGTTCAGCCCCAGCATTTT	CASSSPGGVQPQHF
NA	TRBJ2-7	few	TRBV6-2/TRBV6-3	TGTGCCAGCAGTTACTTAGGGGTCGTCTACGAGCAGTACTTC	CASSYLGVVYEQYF
NA	TRBJ1-1	NA	TRBV19	TGTGCCATTTGCACAGGGCCTAACACTGAAGCTTTCTTT	CAICTGPNTEAFF
TRBD1	TRBJ1-6	NA	TRBV5-6	TGTGCCAGCAGCCCGACAGGGGTCAGATCACCCCTCCACTTT	CASSPTGVRSPLHF
NA	TRBJ2-3	NA	TRBV4-2	TGTGCCAGCAGCCAAGATGTCGCGGGGGCCCTCACAGATACGCAGTATTTT	CASSQDVAGALTDTQYF
NA	TRBJ2-7	NA	TRBV7-3	TGTGCCAGCAGCCCTAGGGGGGGCCCCTACGAGCAGTACTTC	CASSPRGGPYEQYF
NA	TRBJ2-5	once	TRBV2	TGTGCCAGCAGTGATATCGGCCGGGGAGAGACCCAGTACTTC	CASSDIGRGETQYF
NA	TRBJ2-4	NA	TRBV4-1	TGCGCCAGCAGCCAAAGGGGGGGGGAAAACATTCAGTACTTC	CASSQRGGENIQYF
TRBD1	TRBJ2-2	few	TRBV19	TGTGCCAGTAGTATATGGGGGACAGTTAACACCGGGGAGCTGTTTTTT	CASSIWGTVNTGELFF
TRBD1	TRBJ2-1	NA	TRBV4-3	TGCGCCAGCAGCCTTCGGACAGGGCACAATGAGCAGTTCTTC	CASSLRTGHNEQFF
TRBD1	TRBJ2-7	NA	TRBV18	TGTGCCAGCTCAGAAGGGACAGGGGAGCACGAGCAGTACTTC	CASSEGTGEHEQYF
NA	TRBJ2-7	few	TRBV3-1/TRBV3-2	TGTGCCAGCTCCCTAGACTACGAGCAGTACTTC	CASSLDYEQYF
TRBD1	TRBJ2-7	NA	TRBV30	TGTGCCATAAGACAGGGGCTACCCTACGAGCAGTACTTC	CAIRQGLPYEQYF
NA	TRBJ1-1	NA	TRBV9	TGTGCCAGCAGCGTAGGTCCGACAGCGAACACTGAAGCTTTCTTT	CASSVGPTANTEAFF
TRBD1	TRBJ1-2	NA	TRBV28	TGTGCCAGCAGTTTCAGGGACAGATCCTTTTATGGCTACACCTTC	CASSFRDRSFYGYTF
NA	TRBJ1-4	NA	TRBV7-9	TGTGCCAGCAGCTCCGGGAAAACTGTTTTT	CASSSGKTVF
NA	TRBJ2-3	few	TRBV7-9	TGTGCCAGCAGCCCACATCGGGTAATTAGCACAGATACGCAGTATTTT	CASSPHRVISTDTQYF
TRBD1	TRBJ2-7	NA	TRBV28	TGTGCCAGCGGGACAGGGGTTCGAGAGCAGTACTTC	CASGTGVREQYF
TRBD2	TRBJ2-3	few	TRBV7-3	TGTGCCAGCAGCCCTTGGGGGACTAGCGGGGGACCCACAGATACGCAGTATTTT	CASSPWGTSGGPTDTQYF
NA	TRBJ1-3	NA	TRBV9	TGTGCCAGCAGCGACGGACAGGGAAACACCATATATTTT	CASSDGQGNTIYF
TRBD1	TRBJ1-2	NA	TRBV28	TGTGCCAGCAGTTCGGGGACAGGAGTTTATGGCTACACCTTC	CASSSGTGVYGYTF
TRBD1	TRBJ2-2	NA	TRBV12-5	TGTGCTAGTGGTCCCAACAGGGGTGAGACCGGGGAGCTGTTTTTT	CASGPNRGETGELFF
NA	TRBJ1-2	NA	TRBV5-6	TGTGCCAGCAGCCTCCTAGGGGGTCTCCGGACTAGCTATGGCTACACCTTC	CASSLLGGLRTSYGYTF
TRBD1	TRBJ1-5	NA	TRBV6-5	TGTGCCAGCAGTCAGGGGGTGCTAAACAATCAGCCCCAGCATTTT	CASSQGVLNNQPQHF